The 25 T cell receptor beta chains below all came from one sample that was sequenced in a study of T cells after yellow fever vaccination. TCRdb analysed the 5' RACE reads with MiXCR anew, one entry per CDR3 protein. The sample has approximately 120,000 distinct CDR3 sequences; about 7.4% are singletons. Sequencing used CD4+ T cells sorted from PBMCs, obtained about 10 days after the first yellow fever vaccination. These receptors all come from a man aged 18-30 years who received the YFV17D yellow fever vaccine.

As to this clonotype: A much larger clone sits a single nucleotide away, making a read error possible. The chain has TRBV5-1 and TRBJ2-3; D unresolved. There are 14 residues in the CDR3. CDR1 and CDR2 (germline): SGHRS, YFSETQ. CDR3 residues: CASRLAKSPGTQYF. CDR3 sequence (DNA): TGCGCCAGCAGATTGGCCAAGTCCCCCGGTACGCAGTATTTT.

This clonotype was observed at least ten times. V gene TRBV11-2 combines with J gene TRBJ2-7; 7 bases agree with TRBD1. There are 15 residues in the CDR3. V shed 3 bases and J 2 bases; nucleotides not matched to a gene: 7. Germline V gene sequence: CDR1 SGHAT, CDR2 FQNNGV. Here the CDR3 DNA reads TGTGCCAGCAGCTTGGTGGTAGGGGGCCCCTACGAGCAGTACTTC. It encodes CASSLVVGGPYEQYF.

At least ten counts were recorded for this clonotype. The V call is TRBV28, the J call TRBJ2-7; possible D gene TRBD2, 6 bases. Trimming stripped 5 bases from V and 5 bases from J, with 19 bases between. The germline V gene encodes CDR1 MDHEN and CDR2 SYDVKM. The CDR3 covers 15 residues. This CDR3 is CASSAWGVHWNEQYV. The CDR3 DNA is TGTGCCAGCAGTGCGTGGGGGGTCCACTGGAACGAGCAGTACGTC.

This clonotype was detected only a few times. This chain links TRBV28 with TRBJ1-5, with D hard to call. The CDR3 consists of 17 residues. Trimming removed 6 bases at V and 2 bases at J, with 20 bases between. CDR1 and CDR2 from the germline V gene are MDHEN and SYDVKM. DNA for the CDR3: TGTGCCAGCAGGAGTCGGATTGGGCGGCGGGGCAATCAGCCCCAGCATTTT. It encodes CASRSRIGRRGNQPQHF.

This clonotype was recorded many times. This rearrangement joins TRBV20-1 to TRBJ2-3, with D tentatively TRBD2 (6 bases). This CDR3 has 18 residues. Per the germline V gene, CDR1 is DFQATT and CDR2 is SNEGSKA (reference sequence). The germline V and J ends were trimmed by 0 bases and 5 bases, with 24 bases remaining between them. The CDR3 DNA reads TGCAGTGCTAGAGATCGAAGAAGACCCCCGGGGGTAGGAGATACGCAGTATTTT. Its protein is CSARDRRRPPGVGDTQYF.

This clonotype was counted many times. J is TRBJ2-1 and V is TRBV7-6; 7 bases map to TRBD1. V was pared by 4 bases and J by 12 bases, with 6 bases of the junction left unmatched. CDR1 is SGHVS, CDR2 FNYEAQ, per germline. This CDR3 has 12 amino acids. CDR3 nucleotides: TGTGCCAGCAGCTCTTTGTGGACAGGGCAGTTCTTC. Protein sequence: CASSSLWTGQFF.

This clonotype was recorded at least ten times. The gene calls are TRBV7-9 and TRBJ1-1, with TRBD1 matching 9 bases. The CDR3 loop spans 17 amino acids. Per germline, CDR1 SEHNR and CDR2 FQNEAQ (reference sequence). The V segment lost 5 bases and the J segment 4 bases; nucleotides outside the gene matches: 14. CDR3 amino acids: CASSHTGPGQGTTEAFF. As DNA, the CDR3 is TGTGCCAGCAGCCATACGGGCCCGGGACAGGGCACCACTGAAGCTTTCTTT.

This clonotype was seen repeatedly, ten times or more. The chain is built from TRBV5-1 and TRBJ2-7; 7 nucleotides align to TRBD2. The CDR3 is 13 residues long. V gave up 6 bases and J gave up 5 bases; unmatched junction bases: 8. Germline CDR1 and CDR2: SGHRS and YFSETQ. CDR3 nucleotides: TGCGCCAGCATGAGCCGGGGGGACGACGAGCAGTACTTC. This codes for CASMSRGDDEQYF.

This clonotype came up many times. The chain carries TRBV7-3 and TRBJ2-3; TRBD2 matches 7 bases. The CDR3 loop spans 13 amino acids. Germline V lookup: CDR1 SGHTA, CDR2 FQGTGA. V dropped 1 base and J dropped 6; count of bases not matched to a gene: 1. CDR3 DNA sequence: TGTGCCAGCAGCTTAAGGGAGGGGGATACGCAGTATTTT. This translates into CASSLREGDTQYF. Complete variable domain (other parts from reference TRBV7-3 and TRBJ2-3): GAGVSQTPSNKVTEKGKYVELRCDPISGHTALYWYRQSLGQGPEFLIYFQGTGAADDSGLPNDRFFAVRPEGSVSTLKIQRTERGDSAVYLCASSLREGDTQYFGPGTRLTVL.

In this sample, this clonotype turned up many times. The V gene is TRBV11-2, the J gene TRBJ1-2; 9 bases are shared with TRBD1. Germline lookup yields CDR1 SGHAT and CDR2 FQNNGV. This CDR3 has 13 amino acids. V trimming: 4 bases; J trimming: 8 bases; junction bases outside the gene matches: 5. The CDR3: CASSSGQGRGYTF. The DNA for the CDR3 is TGTGCCAGCAGCTCGGGACAGGGTCGGGGCTACACCTTC.

This clonotype has ten or more counts. The chain couples TRBV5-1 to TRBJ2-5, with 7 bases fitting TRBD2. The V gene end was trimmed by 7 bases and the J gene end by 3 bases; junction bases not matched to a gene: 9. The CDR3 totals 14 residues. Per the germline V gene, CDR1 is SGHRS and CDR2 is YFSETQ. The CDR3 DNA is TGCGCCAGCGGGGTTGGACTAGAAAAAGAGACCCAGTACTTC. Its protein product is CASGVGLEKETQYF. Full variable domain (remainder filled in from reference TRBV5-1 and TRBJ2-5): KAGVTQTPRYLIKTRGQQVTLSCSPISGHRSVSWYQQTPGQGLQFLFEYFSETQRNKGNFPGRFSGRQFSNSRSEMNVSTLELGDSALYLCASGVGLEKETQYFGPGTRLLVL.

In this sample, this clonotype turned up many times. The chain is built from TRBV15 and TRBJ2-1; weak D call: TRBD1 (6 bases). Germline V gene lookup returns CDR1 LNHNV and CDR2 YYDKDF (reference sequence). Deletions cut 4 bases from V and 10 bases from J, with 14 bases between. This CDR3 spans 13 amino acids. As DNA, the CDR3 is TGTGCCACCAGCACAGACAGGACCGGGGAGCAGTTCTTC. Protein sequence: CATSTDRTGEQFF.

This clonotype was seen ten or more times. V gene TRBV6-5 combines with J gene TRBJ2-7; 8 nucleotides agree with TRBD2. From germline, CDR1 is MNHEY and CDR2 SVGAGI. Trimming cost V 5 bases and J 5 bases; bases outside gene matches: 8. CDR3 length equals 14 residues. The CDR3 DNA reads TGTGCCAGCAGTCCCCGGGGGGGGCGGGACGAGCAGTACTTC. Translated: CASSPRGGRDEQYF.

This clonotype showed up many times. The gene calls are TRBV11-1 and TRBJ2-1; perhaps TRBD1 as D (5 bases). V lost 0 bases, J lost 3 bases, and 9 bases lay in between. The CDR3 runs 15 residues. Per the germline V gene, CDR1 is SGHAT and CDR2 is FQDESV (reference sequence). This CDR3 reads CASSLAGPFYNEQFF. CDR3 nucleotide sequence: TGTGCCAGCAGCTTAGCGGGGCCGTTCTACAATGAGCAGTTCTTC. The full variable domain, with the rest looked up from reference TRBV11-1 and TRBJ2-1, is EAEVAQSPRYKITEKSQAVAFWCDPISGHATLYWYRQILGQGPELLVQFQDESVVDDSQLPKDRFSAERLKGVDSTLKIQPAELGDSAMYLCASSLAGPFYNEQFFGPGTRLTVL.

This clonotype was recorded at least ten times. The rearrangement links TRBV7-3 to TRBJ1-1, with D perhaps matching TRBD1 (6 bases). The length of the CDR3 is 14 residues. V was shortened by 4 bases and J by 9 bases, with 18 bases between the two germline ends. Germline CDR1 SGHTA, CDR2 FQGTGA. CDR3 protein: CASSSSGGADKAFF. The CDR3 nucleotides are TGTGCCAGCAGCTCGTCTGGGGGGGCGGATAAAGCTTTCTTT.

The rearrangement joins TRBV7-2 to TRBJ1-6; D gene ambiguous. The germline V and J ends were trimmed by 4 bases and 10 bases, with 11 bases remaining between them. Germline V gives CDR1 SGHTA, CDR2 FQGNSA. CDR3 length: 13 residues. The CDR3 coding sequence is TGTGCCAGCAGCTCCAGTTCCCAATCACCCCTCCACTTT. Its protein product is CASSSSSQSPLHF. The full variable domain, completed using reference TRBV7-2 and TRBJ1-6, is GAGVSQSPSNKVTEKGKDVELRCDPISGHTALYWYRQSLGQGLEFLIYFQGNSAPDKSGLPSDRFSAERTGGSVSTLTIQRTQQEDSAVYLCASSSSSQSPLHFGNGTRLTVT.

At least ten counts were recorded for this clonotype. V and J are TRBV5-1 and TRBJ1-2; maybe TRBD1 (5 bases). The CDR3 runs 13 residues. Germline CDR1 is SGHRS and CDR2 is YFSETQ. The V end was cut by 4 bases, the J end by 7 bases, with 14 bases between. The CDR3 region has the DNA TGCGCCAGCAGCGATCAGGGAGGGGTTGGCTACACCTTC. Translated: CASSDQGGVGYTF. Using reference TRBV5-1 and TRBJ1-2 for the parts outside the CDR3, the full variable domain is KAGVTQTPRYLIKTRGQQVTLSCSPISGHRSVSWYQQTPGQGLQFLFEYFSETQRNKGNFPGRFSGRQFSNSRSEMNVSTLELGDSALYLCASSDQGGVGYTFGSGTRLTVV.

This clonotype was counted at least ten times. The chain carries TRBV6-2 or TRBV6-3 and TRBJ2-1, with a possible D match to TRBD1 (6 bases). Germline CDR1 reads MNHEY; CDR2 reads SVGEGT. Trimming took 2 bases from V and 10 from J, leaving 9 bases between them. This CDR3 spans 12 amino acids. CDR3 coding DNA: TGTGCCAGCAGTTACAGAACAGGGGAGCAGTTCTTC. This encodes CASSYRTGEQFF.

This clonotype came up many times. The rearrangement joins TRBV9 to TRBJ2-3; D is perhaps TRBD1 (6 bases). CDR1 is SGDLS and CDR2 is YYNGEE in the germline V gene. The CDR3 length is 16 residues. Trimming stripped 2 bases from V and 1 base from J, with 14 bases between. CDR3 sequence (DNA): TGTGCCAGCAGCGTTGCCCAGACAGGAGGCACAGATACGCAGTATTTT. Translated: CASSVAQTGGTDTQYF.

This clonotype was seen many times. The chain carries TRBV23-1 and TRBJ2-1, with 10 bases aligning to TRBD2. TRBV23-1 is recorded as an ORF, its role being uncertain. The V and J ends lost 0 bases and 8 bases, in that order; junction bases with no gene match: 7. The CDR3 is 16 residues long. The CDR3 spells CASSQSCLAGEDEQFF. In DNA, the CDR3 is TGCGCCAGCAGTCAATCGTGTCTAGCGGGGGAAGATGAGCAGTTCTTC.

This clonotype was found a few times. V usage is TRBV7-8 and J usage is TRBJ2-7, with D possibly being TRBD1 (6 bases). The V and J ends lost 5 bases and 6 bases respectively, with 14 bases between them. The CDR3 loop spans 13 amino acids. Germline V CDR1 and CDR2: SGHVS, FQNEAQ. CDR3 in amino acids: CASSQDTGSEQYV. In nucleotides, the CDR3 is TGTGCCAGCAGCCAGGACACAGGGAGCGAGCAGTACGTC.

This clonotype was observed at least ten times. The genes are TRBV12-3 or TRBV12-4 and TRBJ2-7, with D tentatively TRBD1 (7 bases). The CDR3 extends over 15 amino acids. Trimming removed 5 bases from V and 0 bases from J, with 14 bases in between. CDR3: CASSGGTDPSYEQYF. Written as DNA, the CDR3 is TGTGCCAGCAGTGGGGGGACAGACCCCTCCTACGAGCAGTACTTC.

This clonotype showed up many times. This chain links TRBV10-1 with TRBJ2-1; 12 bases fit TRBD1. Germline trimming cut 6 bases from V and 12 bases from J; bases unmatched to any gene: 6. CDR3 size: 13 residues. Germline loops: CDR1 WNHNN, CDR2 SYGVQD (reference sequence). CDR3: CASRGQGASGQFF. For the CDR3, the DNA is TGCGCCAGCAGGGGACAGGGGGCTTCCGGGCAGTTCTTC.

This clonotype has a count of ten or more. V usage is TRBV3-1 and J usage is TRBJ2-5, with 10 nucleotides matching TRBD2. V was clipped by 4 bases and J by 4 bases; unmatched bases: 9. Germline values: CDR1 LGHDT, CDR2 YNNKEL (reference sequence). This CDR3 has 16 amino acids. The CDR3 sequence: CASSPKSGGVGETQYF. For the CDR3, the DNA is TGTGCCAGCAGCCCCAAGAGCGGGGGGGTAGGAGAGACCCAGTACTTC.

The chain employs TRBV7-2 and TRBJ1-1; possibly TRBD1 for D (5 bases). The length of the CDR3 is 14 residues. CDR1 is SGHTA, CDR2 FQGNSA, per germline. V lost 5 bases to trimming and J lost 4 bases, with 14 bases between them. This chain's CDR3 is CASSRGSGLTEAFF. The CDR3 nucleotides read TGTGCCAGCAGCCGCGGTTCGGGGCTCACTGAAGCTTTCTTT.